This T cell receptor (beta chain) comes out of a study of CD8 T cells in Susac syndrome. The germline V and J ends were trimmed by 5 bases and 11 bases, with 18 bases remaining between them. The CDR3 consists of 13 residues. Looked up from germline, CDR1 is SEHNR and CDR2 is FQNEAQ (reference sequence). In blood CD8+ and CD4+ T cells, TCR beta underwent sequencing. The TEMRA cells underwent FACS enrichment, while the CD8+ and CD4+ T cells underwent negative isolation. Random hexamers were used to reverse transcribe 0.5 to 1 ug of RNA. The immunoSEQ assay covered 54 Vbeta and 13 Jbeta segments for CDR3. Via MiXCR, TCRdb re-called the immunoSEQ multiplex PCR reads, giving one row per CDR3 protein. The data hold around 160,000 distinct CDR3 sequences, with roughly 95% observed a single time. Whole-study results and caveats: It was acknowledged by the study that relatively few individuals were included in its TCR sequencing and HLA analysis.

Concerning this clonotype: Its antigen is still unknown.

The sequenced sample consisted of CD4+ T cells from PBMCs. The TCR sequence derives from a human donor with multiple sclerosis. The chain joins TRBV7-9 to TRBJ2-5, with D perhaps TRBD2 (6 bases). The CDR3 is CASSPQTGGEQYF. The CDR3 coding sequence is TGTGCCAGCAGCCCTCAGACCGGAGGGGAGCAGTACTTC.